These 26 T cell receptor beta chains were all obtained from the same sample, sequenced in a study of a mutant IDH1 vaccine in newly diagnosed glioma. Their specific antigens are unknown. Time point in this sample: week 23, last vaccination. Every single dose of the vaccine, 300 ug of mutant IDH1 20-mer peptide, came with topical imiquimod. Here immunoSEQ multiplex PCR was the method, and the copy in TCRdb shows in-frame clones only, minus some. The sample shows about 20,000 clones, almost 85% of them seen only once. The input for sequencing was PBMCs, taken from a glioma patient whose treatment included an IDH1 peptide vaccine. These receptors were collected from a man aged 25 to 40 with glioma.

This chain links TRBV29-1 with TRBJ2-1; 13 nucleotides agree with TRBD2. Losses at the gene ends were 5 bases for V and 3 bases for J; bases not matched to a gene: 7. Germline lookup yields CDR1 SQVTM and CDR2 ANQGSEA. This CDR3 region has 16 residues. The CDR3 DNA reads as TGCAGCGTTCTGGGACTAGCGGGAAACGGCTACAATGAGCAGTTCTTC. It codes for CSVLGLAGNGYNEQFF.

This clone is judged medium-sized. V usage is TRBV18 and J usage is TRBJ1-1, with a possible D match to TRBD1 (5 bases). V dropped 3 bases and J dropped 4 bases, with 15 bases sitting between them. This CDR3 is built from 15 residues. Germline assignment: CDR1 KGHSH and CDR2 LQKENI. The DNA of the CDR3 is TGTGCCAGCTCACCCATCCCCGGGACCGGCACTGAAGCTTTCTTT. This translates into CASSPIPGTGTEAFF. The entire variable domain, with the rest obtained from reference TRBV18 and TRBJ1-1, is as follows: NAGVMQNPRHLVRRRGQEARLRCSPMKGHSHVYWYRQLPEEGLKFMVYLQKENIIDESGMPKERFSAEFPKEGPSILRIQQVVRGDSAAYFCASSPIPGTGTEAFFGQGTRLTVV.

V usage is TRBV30 and J usage is TRBJ1-1; maybe TRBD1 (5 bases). The CDR3 contains 15 residues. Trimming removed 2 bases from V and 10 bases from J, with 23 bases in between. Germline values: CDR1 GTSNPN, CDR2 SVGIG (reference sequence). CDR3 sequence reads: CAWSRTGEPQRGAFF. The CDR3 DNA follows: TGTGCCTGGAGTCGTACGGGGGAACCCCAGAGGGGAGCTTTCTTT. Full variable domain (rest looked up from reference TRBV30 and TRBJ1-1): SQTIHQWPATLVQPVGSPLSLECTVEGTSNPNLYWYRQAAGRGLQLLFYSVGIGQISSEVPQNLSASRPQDRQFILSSKKLLLSDSGFYLCAWSRTGEPQRGAFFGQGTRLTVV.

This chain uses TRBV4-2 with TRBJ2-3; 14 positions match TRBD2. Trimming cost V 4 bases and J 2 bases; bases outside gene matches: 5. Per germline, CDR1 LGHNA and CDR2 YNFKEQ. CDR3 length: 17 residues. As DNA, the CDR3 is TGTGCCAGCAGCCTGCGACTAGCGGGAGGGTACACAGATACGCAGTATTTT. This gives the protein CASSLRLAGGYTDTQYF.

This chain uses TRBV5-1 with TRBJ2-1, with D possibly TRBD1 on 6 matching bases. CDR1 and CDR2 from the germline V gene are SGHRS and YFSETQ. V lost 5 bases, J lost 3 bases, and 12 bases lay in between. CDR3 size: 14 residues. The CDR3 sequence: CASREGGVYNEQFF. Written as DNA, the CDR3 is TGCGCCAGCAGGGAAGGGGGTGTCTACAATGAGCAGTTCTTC. The full variable domain, with the rest looked up from reference TRBV5-1 and TRBJ2-1, is KAGVTQTPRYLIKTRGQQVTLSCSPISGHRSVSWYQQTPGQGLQFLFEYFSETQRNKGNFPGRFSGRQFSNSRSEMNVSTLELGDSALYLCASREGGVYNEQFFGPGTRLTVL.

Here the CDR3 reads CASTPRPHGPQETQYF. The CDR3 DNA reads as TGTGCCAGCACCCCACGGCCTCACGGGCCACAAGAGACCCAGTACTTC. V and J are TRBV14 and TRBJ2-5; D uncertain. V lost 7 bases to trimming and J lost 2 bases, with 20 bases between them. CDR3 length: 16 residues. Germline CDR1 SGHDN, CDR2 FVKESK.

The V and J genes are TRBV29-1 and TRBJ2-1; D is unclear. Germline lookup yields CDR1 SQVTM and CDR2 ANQGSEA. The CDR3 runs to 10 residues. V was trimmed by 7 bases and J by 9 bases, leaving 10 bases between them. The CDR3 DNA is TGCAGCGCTTCGGTGGGTGAGCAGTTCTTC. This translates into CSASVGEQFF.

This chain connects TRBV7-2 to TRBJ1-3, with D uncertain. V lost 5 bases to trimming and J lost 3 bases, with 11 bases between them. The CDR3 sequence is 14 residues long. Germline lookup yields CDR1 SGHTA and CDR2 FQGNSA. The DNA of the CDR3 is TGTGCCAGCAGCCACAGCTCCCATGGAAACACCATATATTTT. It encodes CASSHSSHGNTIYF.

This chain uses TRBV15 with TRBJ1-5; TRBD1 aligns across 9 bases. V gave up 6 bases and J gave up 2 bases; unmatched junction bases: 5. Germline CDR1 LNHNV, CDR2 YYDKDF (reference sequence). The CDR3 has 15 amino acids. Here the CDR3 DNA reads TGTGCCACCAGGGGACAGGGAACGCGCAATCAGCCCCAGCATTTT. This sequence encodes CATRGQGTRNQPQHF.

V gene TRBV12-5 combines with J gene TRBJ1-1; D unclear. The CDR3 is 12 amino acids. Germline loops: CDR1 LGHNT, CDR2 FRNRAP. The V gene lost 6 bases and the J gene lost 2 bases, with 7 bases spanning the gap. CDR3 DNA sequence: TGTGCTAGTGGGGAGGGTAACACTGAAGCTTTCTTT. As protein: CASGEGNTEAFF.

This rearrangement joins TRBV19 to TRBJ2-2; no definite D call. There are 13 residues in the CDR3. The germline V gene encodes CDR1 LNHDA and CDR2 SQIVND (reference sequence). Trimming took off 10 bases at V and 1 base at J, with 10 bases between the two ends. In DNA form, the CDR3 reads TGTGCCACCGCAAGGCGGAACACCGGGGAGCTGTTTTTT. The encoded protein is CATARRNTGELFF.

The chain has TRBV18 and TRBJ1-1; D might be TRBD1 (6 bases). This CDR3 has 14 residues. CDR1 is KGHSH and CDR2 is LQKENI in the germline V gene. The germline V and J ends were trimmed by 0 bases and 7 bases, with 12 bases remaining between them. The CDR3 DNA sequence: TGTGCCAGCTCACCACCCTGGAGAGGGGGTGAAGCTTTCTTT. Its protein is CASSPPWRGGEAFF. Full variable domain (rest looked up from reference TRBV18 and TRBJ1-1): NAGVMQNPRHLVRRRGQEARLRCSPMKGHSHVYWYRQLPEEGLKFMVYLQKENIIDESGMPKERFSAEFPKEGPSILRIQQVVRGDSAAYFCASSPPWRGGEAFFGQGTRLTVV.

This clone was detected once. The chain couples TRBV4-2 to TRBJ2-7; no reliable D call. The CDR3 totals 15 residues. The V gene lost 1 base and the J gene lost 1 base, with 11 bases spanning the gap. Per the germline V gene, CDR1 is LGHNA and CDR2 is YNFKEQ. The CDR3 DNA reads TGTGCCAGCAGCCAAGCGGAGACTCCTTCCTACGAGCAGTACTTC. Amino acid sequence: CASSQAETPSYEQYF.

Here the CDR3 reads CASSLWTGDNQPQHF. CDR3 DNA: TGCGCCAGCAGCCTTTGGACAGGGGACAATCAGCCCCAGCATTTT. This chain links TRBV5-1 with TRBJ1-5, with TRBD1 identical over 9 bases. Looked up from germline, CDR1 is SGHRS and CDR2 is YFSETQ. The CDR3 consists of 15 residues. V trimming: 4 bases; J trimming: 3 bases; junction bases outside the gene matches: 5.

The rearrangement links TRBV6-1 to TRBJ1-2; no clear D. V was trimmed by 8 bases and J by 3 bases, leaving 16 bases between them. The germline CDR1 and CDR2 sequences are MNHNS and SASEGT. The CDR3 length is 14 residues. The CDR3 region is CASALDGPHYGYTF. Here the CDR3 DNA reads TGTGCCAGCGCACTAGACGGACCCCACTATGGCTACACCTTC.

The chain has TRBV5-4 and TRBJ1-1, with D unclear. CDR3 length equals 12 residues. CDR1 is SGHNT and CDR2 is YYREEE in the germline V gene (reference sequence). V lost 0 bases, J lost 5 bases, and 5 bases lay in between. Here the CDR3 reads CASSLGVTEAFF. CDR3 DNA sequence: TGTGCCAGCAGCTTGGGGGTTACTGAAGCTTTCTTT.

The gene calls are TRBV20-1 and TRBJ2-7; D gene ambiguous. Germline V gene lookup returns CDR1 DFQATT and CDR2 SNEGSKA (reference sequence). The germline V and J ends were trimmed by 6 bases and 2 bases, with 8 bases remaining between them. This CDR3 has 11 amino acids. CDR3: CSAPSPYEQYF. In DNA form, the CDR3 reads TGCAGTGCCCCTTCGCCCTACGAGCAGTACTTC.

The gene calls are TRBV9 and TRBJ2-3, with D perhaps TRBD2 (5 bases). Germline V gives CDR1 SGDLS, CDR2 YYNGEE. CDR3 length: 15 amino acids. With 0 bases removed from V and 0 bases from J, the gap between germline ends came to 8 bases. The CDR3 region has the DNA TGTGCCAGCAGCGTAGATAGCGCCAGCACAGATACGCAGTATTTT. Protein: CASSVDSASTDTQYF.

This clone has just a few counts. This chain connects TRBV5-4 to TRBJ2-2, with D perhaps TRBD1 (6 bases). V lost 2 bases and J lost 9, with 8 bases in between. Germline CDR1 reads SGHNT; CDR2 reads YYREEE (reference sequence). The CDR3 loop spans 12 amino acids. CDR3 DNA: TGTGCCAGCAGCTTTGGGGGCAGGGAGCTGTTTTTT. It yields the protein CASSFGGRELFF.

This clone has only a few counts. The chain couples TRBV29-1 to TRBJ1-2, with D possibly matching TRBD1 (5 bases). The CDR3 is made up of 12 amino acids. The germline V gene encodes CDR1 SQVTM and CDR2 ANQGSEA. The V end was cut by 3 bases, the J end by 6 bases, with 11 bases between. The CDR3 reads CSVDRVGDGYTF. In DNA, the CDR3 is TGCAGCGTTGACAGGGTTGGGGATGGCTACACCTTC. The full variable domain, its missing parts supplied by reference TRBV29-1 and TRBJ1-2, is SAVISQKPSRDICQRGTSLTIQCQVDSQVTMMFWYRQQPGQSLTLIATANQGSEATYESGFVIDKFPISRPNLTFSTLTVSNMSPEDSSIYLCSVDRVGDGYTFGSGTRLTVV.

This chain connects TRBV12-5 to TRBJ2-2; 10 bases line up with TRBD2. Per the germline V gene, CDR1 is LGHNT and CDR2 is FRNRAP. The CDR3 has 17 residues. J lost 1 base, V lost 1 base, and 3 bases had no gene match. CDR3 region: CASGLDGLAVNTGELFF. DNA for the CDR3: TGTGCTAGTGGTTTGGACGGACTAGCGGTGAACACCGGGGAGCTGTTTTTT.

The chain uses TRBV7-9 and TRBJ2-3; weak D call: TRBD2 (5 bases). Germline-derived CDR1 and CDR2 are SEHNR and FQNEAQ (reference sequence). This CDR3 is 14 amino acids long. V was cut by 5 bases and J by 7 bases, with 16 bases left in between. CDR3: CASSPGVASNTQYF. DNA of the CDR3: TGTGCCAGCAGCCCCGGAGTAGCGTCGAATACGCAGTATTTT.

The rearrangement joins TRBV19 to TRBJ2-3, with D perhaps TRBD1 (5 bases). There are 14 residues in the CDR3. From germline, CDR1 is LNHDA and CDR2 SQIVND (reference sequence). V gave up 7 bases and J gave up 2 bases, with 13 bases separating them. CDR3 in amino acids: CASTKGYYTDTQYF. The CDR3 region has the DNA TGTGCCAGTACTAAGGGGTACTACACAGATACGCAGTATTTT.

The genes are TRBV7-2 and TRBJ2-5; D may be TRBD2 (6 bases). This CDR3 is 14 amino acids long. CDR1 and CDR2 (germline): SGHTA, FQGNSA. Trimming took 4 bases from V and 1 from J, leaving 10 bases between them. The CDR3 here is CASSSAGFQETQYF. For the CDR3, the DNA is TGTGCCAGCAGCTCAGCGGGCTTCCAAGAGACCCAGTACTTC.

The genes are TRBV19 and TRBJ1-5, with D perhaps matching TRBD1 (5 bases). This CDR3 region has 13 residues. Germline CDR1 is LNHDA and CDR2 is SQIVND (reference sequence). V was pared by 11 bases and J by 2 bases, with 13 bases between. DNA of the CDR3: TGTGCCTCCCTGGCGGGGGGCAATCAGCCCCAGCATTTT. It codes for CASLAGGNQPQHF.

The chain recombines TRBV5-1 with TRBJ1-2; D unresolved. CDR3 length: 17 residues. Trimming pared 5 bases from V and 0 bases from J, leaving 20 bases between. CDR1 and CDR2 from the germline V gene are SGHRS and YFSETQ. The CDR3 DNA sequence: TGCGCCAGCAGAAGTAATTTGCTAGCGTCTTCTAACTATGGCTACACCTTC. Amino acids: CASRSNLLASSNYGYTF.